These 2 T cell receptor beta chains came from one sample sequenced in a study of blood T cell repertoires in COVID-19. Sequenced by immunoSEQ multiplex PCR; TCRdb stores in-frame clones only, minus some. The sample lists about 270,000 clones; approximately 83% were seen once. The source material was peripheral blood. The receptors here all came from a human donor in a cohort sampled during active COVID-19.

The chain carries TRBV24-1 and TRBJ1-2; D gene unclear. There are 15 residues in the CDR3. V was pared by 3 bases and J by 0 bases, with 10 bases between. Germline V gene data show CDR1 as KGHDR and CDR2 as SFDVKD. This CDR3 reads CATSDQRESNYGYTF. CDR3 sequence (DNA): TGTGCCACCAGTGATCAGCGGGAATCTAACTATGGCTACACCTTC.

This chain uses TRBV4-3 with TRBJ1-3; possibly TRBD1 for D (5 bases). CDR3 length: 15 amino acids. The germline V gene encodes CDR1 LGHNA and CDR2 YSLEER. V was pared by 8 bases and J by 1 base, with 15 bases between. The CDR3 region is CASSAARGSGNTIYF. In nucleotides, the CDR3 is TGCGCCAGCTCGGCAGCCCGGGGGTCTGGAAACACCATATATTTT.